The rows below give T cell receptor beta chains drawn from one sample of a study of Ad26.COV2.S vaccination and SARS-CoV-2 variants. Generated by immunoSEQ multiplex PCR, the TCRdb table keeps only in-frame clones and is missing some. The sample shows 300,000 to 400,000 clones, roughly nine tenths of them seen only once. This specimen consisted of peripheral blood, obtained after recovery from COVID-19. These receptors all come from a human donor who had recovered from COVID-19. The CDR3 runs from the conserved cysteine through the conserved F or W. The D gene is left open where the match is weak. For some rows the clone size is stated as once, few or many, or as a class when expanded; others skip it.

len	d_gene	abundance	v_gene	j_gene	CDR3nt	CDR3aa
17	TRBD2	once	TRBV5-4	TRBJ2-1	TGTGCCAGCAGAGACGGGACTAGCGGGGGGGCGTACAATGAGCAGTTCTTC	CASRDGTSGGAYNEQFF
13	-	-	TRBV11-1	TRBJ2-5	TGTGCCAGCAGCTTTGGGTATCAAGAGACCCAGTACTTC	CASSFGYQETQYF
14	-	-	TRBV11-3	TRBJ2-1	TGTGCCAGCAGCCCAGGACAGAATAACAATGAGCAGTTCTTC	CASSPGQNNNEQFF
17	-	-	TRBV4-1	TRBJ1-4	TGCGCCAGCAGCCAAGAGACTCTACATGGCTTGAATGAAAAACTGTTTTTT	CASSQETLHGLNEKLFF
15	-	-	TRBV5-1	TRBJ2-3	TGCGCCAGCAGCTCCTACAGTTCTTACACAGATACGCAGTATTTT	CASSSYSSYTDTQYF
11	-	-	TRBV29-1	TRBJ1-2	TGCAGCGTGGAAGGGGACTATGGCTACACCTTC	CSVEGDYGYTF
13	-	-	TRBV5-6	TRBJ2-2	TGTGCCAGCAGCTTGGCGCCCCCCGGGGAGCTGTTTTTT	CASSLAPPGELFF
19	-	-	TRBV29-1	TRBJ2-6	TGCAGCGTTGAAGATCTTTCGGCAGGGCGAAGCTCTGGGGCCAACGTCCTGACTTTC	CSVEDLSAGRSSGANVLTF
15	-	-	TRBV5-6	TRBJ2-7	TGTGCCAGCAGAGGGGTTGGGGACACCAATTACGAGCAGTACTTC	CASRGVGDTNYEQYF
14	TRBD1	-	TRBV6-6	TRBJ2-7	TGTGCCAGCAGTTCCTTAGGACAGGCGGAGGAGCAGTACTTC	CASSSLGQAEEQYF
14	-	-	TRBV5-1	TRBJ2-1	TGCGCCAGCAGCCTCGGACAGCCCGCCGGTGAGCAGTTCTTC	CASSLGQPAGEQFF
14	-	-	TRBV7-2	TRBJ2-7	TGTGCCAGCAGCTTAGTAGGCAGGGGCTACGAGCAGTACTTC	CASSLVGRGYEQYF
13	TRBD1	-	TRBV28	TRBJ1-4	TGTGCCACCCTACAGGGGGCGGATGAAAAACTGTTTTTT	CATLQGADEKLFF
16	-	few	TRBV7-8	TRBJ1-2	TGTGCCAGCAGCACGGCGGCGGGGTTAGGCGGCTATGGCTACACCTTC	CASSTAAGLGGYGYTF
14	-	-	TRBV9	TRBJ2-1	TGTGCCAGCAGCGGGGGGGGCCCCTACAATGAGCAGTTCTTC	CASSGGGPYNEQFF
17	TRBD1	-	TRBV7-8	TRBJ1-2	TGTGCCAGCAGCGACTCGCTGACAGGGAGTGGTGGGTATGGCTACACCTTC	CASSDSLTGSGGYGYTF
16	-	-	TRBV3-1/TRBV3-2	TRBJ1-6	TGTGCCAGCAGCCGAACTGTGGGGGACTATAATTCACCCCTCCACTTT	CASSRTVGDYNSPLHF